This T cell receptor (beta chain) emerged from a study of control samples from healthy donors and cancer patients. TCRdb's copy holds only in-frame clones and misses some; the assay was immunoSEQ multiplex PCR. The sample shows 75,000 to 90,000 clones, 70% to 90% of them seen only once. This clone appeared once. The origin of this receptor is a woman between 40 and 55 years old in good health. Sequenced input: blood.

CDR3 DNA sequence: TGCGCCAGCAGCTTTACTCCGGGACAGGGGTCTGGAAACACCATATATTTT. It is translated as CASSFTPGQGSGNTIYF. This chain connects TRBV5-1 to TRBJ1-3, with 10 bases aligning to TRBD1. Germline loops: CDR1 SGHRS, CDR2 YFSETQ. The trim removed 2 bases at V and 1 base at J, leaving 6 bases unmatched. CDR3 length: 17 amino acids.